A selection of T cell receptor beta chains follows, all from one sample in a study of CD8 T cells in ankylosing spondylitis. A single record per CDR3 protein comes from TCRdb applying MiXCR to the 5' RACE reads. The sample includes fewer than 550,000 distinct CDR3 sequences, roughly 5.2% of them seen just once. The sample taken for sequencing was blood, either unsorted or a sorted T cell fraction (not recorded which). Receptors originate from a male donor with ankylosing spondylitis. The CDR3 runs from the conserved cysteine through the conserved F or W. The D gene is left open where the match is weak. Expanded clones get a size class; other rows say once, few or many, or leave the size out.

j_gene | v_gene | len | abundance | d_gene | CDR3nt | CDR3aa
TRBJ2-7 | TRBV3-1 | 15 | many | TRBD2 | TGCGCCAGCAGCCAAGGGACTAGCGGCTCCTACGAGCAGTACTTC | CASSQGTSGSYEQYF
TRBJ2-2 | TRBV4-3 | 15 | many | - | TGCGCCAGCAGCCAAGAGTGGAGGGCTGGTGGGGAGCTGTTTTTT | CASSQEWRAGGELFF
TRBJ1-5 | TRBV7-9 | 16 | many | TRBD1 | TGTGCCAGCAGCTCTAGCGGCAGGGGGCACAATCAGCCCCAGCATTTT | CASSSSGRGHNQPQHF
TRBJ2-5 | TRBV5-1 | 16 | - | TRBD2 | TGCGCCAGCAGCCCGAGGCGCGGGAGAGAGGGGGAGACCCAGTACTTC | CASSPRRGREGETQYF
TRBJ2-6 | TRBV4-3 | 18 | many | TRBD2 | TGCGCCAGCAGCTCGACTAGCGGGATTGTCTCTGGGGCCAACGTCCTGACTTTC | CASSSTSGIVSGANVLTF
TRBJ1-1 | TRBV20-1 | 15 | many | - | TGCAGTGCTAGCTTGCCAGGGGATGAAGGCACTGAAGCTTTCTTT | CSASLPGDEGTEAFF
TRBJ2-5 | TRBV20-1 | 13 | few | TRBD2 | TGCAGTGCTATCTTAGCGGGGGGGGAGACCCAGTACTTC | CSAILAGGETQYF
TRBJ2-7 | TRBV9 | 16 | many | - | TGTGCCAGCAGCCCAAAGGGAGCAGGCTCGTCCTACGAGCAGTACTTC | CASSPKGAGSSYEQYF
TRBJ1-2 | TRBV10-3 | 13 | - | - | TGTGCCACAACGGGACAAGTTAACTATGGCTACACCTTC | CATTGQVNYGYTF
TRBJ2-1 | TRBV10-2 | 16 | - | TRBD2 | TGCGCCAGCAGGACCTCGGTGGGGGGGAATGACAATGAGCAGTTCTTC | CASRTSVGGNDNEQFF
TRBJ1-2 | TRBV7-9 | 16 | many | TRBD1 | TGTGCCAGCAGCGAAATCCCGGGACAGGGGGCACCGGACTACACCTTC | CASSEIPGQGAPDYTF
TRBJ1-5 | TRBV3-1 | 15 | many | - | TGTGCCAGCAGCCCCACACCGGGGAGGGAACAGCCCCAGCATTTT | CASSPTPGREQPQHF
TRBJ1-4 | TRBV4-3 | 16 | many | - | TGCGCCAGCAGCCAAGATAAGGGGTTAAGCGATGAAAAACTGTTTTTT | CASSQDKGLSDEKLFF
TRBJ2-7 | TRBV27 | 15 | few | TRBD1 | TGTGCCAGCAGTTTATCGGCAGGGGGCCAATACGAGCAGTACTTC | CASSLSAGGQYEQYF
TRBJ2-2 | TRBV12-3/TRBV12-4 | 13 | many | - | TGTGCCAGCAGTTTGATGTACGGCGGGGAGCTGTTTTTT | CASSLMYGGELFF
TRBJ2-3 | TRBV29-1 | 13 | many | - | TGCAGCGCTACCGGGACTGACACAGATACGCAGTATTTT | CSATGTDTDTQYF
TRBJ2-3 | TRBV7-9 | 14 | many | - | TGTGCCAGCAGCTTATTCCAGAGCACAGATACGCAGTATTTT | CASSLFQSTDTQYF
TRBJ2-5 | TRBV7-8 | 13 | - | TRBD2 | TGTGCCAGCAGCTTAAAGGCGGGAGGGACCCAGTACTTC | CASSLKAGGTQYF
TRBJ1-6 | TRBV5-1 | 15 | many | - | TGCGCCAGCAGCTTGGTAGACGCCCTTAATTCACCCCTCCACTTT | CASSLVDALNSPLHF
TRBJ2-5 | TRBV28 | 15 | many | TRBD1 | TGTGCCAGCAGTTCGGGACAGTATTTCCAAGAGACCCAGTACTTC | CASSSGQYFQETQYF
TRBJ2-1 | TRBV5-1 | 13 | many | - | TGCGCCAGCAGCTTGGGGGTCAGCAATGAGCAGTTCTTC | CASSLGVSNEQFF
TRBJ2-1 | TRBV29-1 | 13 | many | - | TGCAGCGCCTGGACAGCCGAGTACAATGAGCAGTTCTTC | CSAWTAEYNEQFF
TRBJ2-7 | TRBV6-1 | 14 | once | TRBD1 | TGTGCCAGCAGTCGGGACAGGGTATGGGTCGAGCAGTACTTC | CASSRDRVWVEQYF
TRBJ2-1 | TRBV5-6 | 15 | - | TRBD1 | TGTGCCAGCAGCTATACAGGGGCAGCCTACAATGAGCAGTTCTTC | CASSYTGAAYNEQFF
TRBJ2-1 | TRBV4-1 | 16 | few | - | TGCGCCAGCAGACCTACGACCACGGGGTTTAGAAATGAGCAGTTCTTC | CASRPTTTGFRNEQFF
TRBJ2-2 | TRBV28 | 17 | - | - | TGTGCCAGCAGAACTCCCCACGGGCCTAGGGGCACCGGGGAGCTGTTTTTT | CASRTPHGPRGTGELFF
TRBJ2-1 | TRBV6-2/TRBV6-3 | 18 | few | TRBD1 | TGTGCCAGCAGCCACCCGGGACAGGGGGCCCCGGGGTACAATGAGCAGTTCTTC | CASSHPGQGAPGYNEQFF
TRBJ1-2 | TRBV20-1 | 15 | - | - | TGCTGTGCTAGAGATTCTGGGGCTGTCAACTATGGCTACACCTTC | CCARDSGAVNYGYTF
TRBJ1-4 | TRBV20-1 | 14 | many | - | TGCAGTGCTAGGCTTGGGGCCGTTAATGAAAAACTGTTTTTT | CSARLGAVNEKLFF
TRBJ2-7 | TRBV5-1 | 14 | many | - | TGCGCCAGCAGCTTGGCAAGTTCGGGCTACGAGCAGTACTTC | CASSLASSGYEQYF
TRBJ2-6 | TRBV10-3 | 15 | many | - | TGTGCCATCAGTGGGGTCATCTCTGGGGCCAACGTCCTGACTTTC | CAISGVISGANVLTF
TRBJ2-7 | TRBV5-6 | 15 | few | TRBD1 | TGTGCCAGCACCCCTGGGGGGACAGGGAGCTACGAGCAGTACTTC | CASTPGGTGSYEQYF
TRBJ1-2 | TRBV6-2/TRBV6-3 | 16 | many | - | TGTGCCAGCAGTCCTCGGACAGTAGGTCGTGACTATGGCTACACCTTC | CASSPRTVGRDYGYTF
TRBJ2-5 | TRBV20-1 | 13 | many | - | TGCAGTGCCGCGACAGTCCTAGGCGAGACCCAGTACTTC | CSAATVLGETQYF
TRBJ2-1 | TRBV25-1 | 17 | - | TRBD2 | TGTGCCAGCAGTGACGAACTAGCGCCTGATCCCTACAATGAGCAGTTCTTC | CASSDELAPDPYNEQFF
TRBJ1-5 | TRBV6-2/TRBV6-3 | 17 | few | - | TGTGCCAGCAGTTACTCGAAAGTGGGGTATAGCAATCAGCCCCAGCATTTT | CASSYSKVGYSNQPQHF
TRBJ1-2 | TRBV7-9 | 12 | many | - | TGTGCCAGCAGCCCGGGGGGCTATGGCTACACCTTC | CASSPGGYGYTF
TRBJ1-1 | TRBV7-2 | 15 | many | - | TGTGCCAGCAGCTTTCGTACCCAAAGGGGCACTGAAGCTTTCTTT | CASSFRTQRGTEAFF
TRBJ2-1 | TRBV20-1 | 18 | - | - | TGCAGTGCCCGGGGCAGGGGCTTCACCTCCGAGTCTTACAATGAGCAGTTCTTC | CSARGRGFTSESYNEQFF
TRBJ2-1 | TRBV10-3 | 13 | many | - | TGTGCCATCAGGGTCGTCAAGGACAATGAGCAGTTCTTC | CAIRVVKDNEQFF
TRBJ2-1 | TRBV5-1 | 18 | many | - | TGCGCCAGCAGCTTGGCCGACGGAGGGCGGAGCTCCTACAATGAGCAGTTCTTC | CASSLADGGRSSYNEQFF
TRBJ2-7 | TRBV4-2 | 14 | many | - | TGTGCCAGCAGCCGAGGCGCCTCTCGGCACGAGCAGTACTTC | CASSRGASRHEQYF
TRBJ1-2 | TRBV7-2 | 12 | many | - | TGTGCCAGCAGCTTAGGAGGGGGTGGCTACACCTTC | CASSLGGGGYTF
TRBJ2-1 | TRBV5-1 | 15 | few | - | TGCGCCAGCAAAAGGGGGGCCCTTAGTAACAATGAGCAGTTCTTC | CASKRGALSNNEQFF
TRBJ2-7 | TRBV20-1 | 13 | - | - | TGCAGTGCTAGCGGGAGAGGCCTCTACGAGCAGTACTTC | CSASGRGLYEQYF
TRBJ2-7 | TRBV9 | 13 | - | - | TGTGCCAGCAGCCCCCGCCCGTCCTACGAGCAGTACTTC | CASSPRPSYEQYF
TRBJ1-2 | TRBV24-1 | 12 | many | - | TGTGCCACCCTGGACAGCAACTATGGCTACACCTTC | CATLDSNYGYTF
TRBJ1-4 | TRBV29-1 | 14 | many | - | TGCAGCGCCTCGCGGGGAGGAGGAGAGGAAAAACTGTTTTTT | CSASRGGGEEKLFF
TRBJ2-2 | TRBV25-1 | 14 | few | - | TGTGCCAGCAGTGAACAGGGCCCCACCGGGGAGCTGTTTTTT | CASSEQGPTGELFF
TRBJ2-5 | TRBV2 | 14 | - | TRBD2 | TGTGCCAGCACCCCGACTAGCGGGATAGAGACCCAGTACTTC | CASTPTSGIETQYF
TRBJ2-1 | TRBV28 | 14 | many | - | TGTGCCAGCAGTTTAATTTCTTGGCCCAATGAGCAGTTCTTC | CASSLISWPNEQFF
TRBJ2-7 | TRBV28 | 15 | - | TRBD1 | TGTGCCAGCAGTCCAGGGGGCCTTTACTCCTACGAGCAGTACTTC | CASSPGGLYSYEQYF
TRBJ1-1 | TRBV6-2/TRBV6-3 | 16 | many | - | TGTGCCAGCAGTCGCCCACCCGGGACGGTGAACACTGAAGCTTTCTTT | CASSRPPGTVNTEAFF
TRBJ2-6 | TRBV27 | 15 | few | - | TGTGCCAGCAAGGCTATCAGCTCTGGGGCCAACGTCCTGACTTTC | CASKAISSGANVLTF